This TCR beta chain was identified during a study of OX40 agonist ivuxolimab in advanced cancers. Regarding the research as a whole: Ivuxolimab, which targeted the costimulatory receptor OX40 (CD134), was an agonistic, fully human IgG2 monoclonal antibody. Intravenous ivuxolimab was administered to patients every 2 weeks at six dose levels: 0.01, 0.1, 0.3, 1.5, 3 and 10 mg/kg. Of the roughly 51 patients in dose escalation, about 20 had hepatocellular carcinoma, around 15 had melanoma, 9 had renal cell carcinoma and 9 had head and neck cancer. In the dose-escalation cohort, around four fifths of patients were male, and the mean age was around 65 years with a range of roughly 20 to 80. Prior anti-PD-1, anti-PD-L1 or anti-CTLA-4 therapy was permitted, and 30% to 50% of dose-escalation patients had received checkpoint inhibitors. Partial responses occurred in three dose-escalation patients, of whom one had hepatocellular carcinoma and two had cutaneous melanoma. Peripheral TCRbeta sequencing was intended to test whether TCR sequence diversity was altered and clonal T-cell expansion was caused by ivuxolimab. The paper covers the monotherapy dose-escalation part of the phase I ivuxolimab trial, which included N ≈ 57 patients.

The trial excluded patients who had a history of autoimmune disease or who were on systemic immunosuppression. Peripheral blood for TCR sequencing was collected from all dose cohorts at baseline, on cycle 4 day 1, and on cycle 7 day 1. Samples came from an open-label, multicenter, first-in-human phase I dose-escalation trial of ivuxolimab. Adults with locally advanced or metastatic melanoma, renal cell carcinoma, hepatocellular carcinoma or head and neck squamous cell carcinoma were enrolled in the trial. Before TCR sequencing, CD4+ T cells and CD8+ T cells from peripheral blood were sorted into separate populations. To sequence the TCRbeta CDR3 region, genomic DNA was isolated from the sorted cells. The immunoSEQ Assay was used to sequence the TCRbeta CDR3 regions. The table comes from immuneACCESS by way of TCRdb, which keeps in-frame sequences with V and J called. Part of the clones is missing from these tables; in studies checked, under half for an unresolved V gene and the rest for unknown reasons. Across this sample there are about 83,000 clones, with approximately 84% seen only once. The top ten hold roughly 6.6% of the sample.

The germline V gene gives CDR1 as KGHSH and CDR2 as LQKENI. Relative to germline, V is missing 9 bases and J is missing 2 bases, with 6 bases of the junction outside any gene match. The CDR3, from cysteine to phenylalanine, totals 14 residues. The kept DNA is CDR3 alone, 42 bases in frame from the first base. Broad study findings and their caveats: In the 0.1-3.0 mg/kg groups, partial responders had among the lowest normalized peripheral clonal expansion, particularly in CD8+ T cells. Low levels of normalized T-cell clonal expansion were also seen in some patients who did not respond. At doses of 0.1 to 3.0 mg/kg, clonal expansion of both CD4+ and CD8+ blood T cells was observed from baseline to week 6. After ivuxolimab, more expanded clones were found on average in CD8+ T cells than in CD4+ T cells. Which antigens the clonally expanded peripheral T cells were specific for was not determined.

To note about this clone: The antigen it binds to is not known. Per-base qualities were not stored, and no clone one base away is much larger.

Material: CD4+ or CD8+ T cells sorted from blood, obtained in a trial of the OX40 agonist ivuxolimab. Rearrangement joined TRBV18 to TRBJ2-5, with 10 bases aligning to TRBD2. The clonotype originates from an adult with an advanced solid tumor such as melanoma, head and neck, liver or kidney cancer. DNA sequence: TGTGCCAGTACCCTACTAGCGGGACAAGAGACCCAGTACTTC. It specifies CASTLLAGQETQYF.